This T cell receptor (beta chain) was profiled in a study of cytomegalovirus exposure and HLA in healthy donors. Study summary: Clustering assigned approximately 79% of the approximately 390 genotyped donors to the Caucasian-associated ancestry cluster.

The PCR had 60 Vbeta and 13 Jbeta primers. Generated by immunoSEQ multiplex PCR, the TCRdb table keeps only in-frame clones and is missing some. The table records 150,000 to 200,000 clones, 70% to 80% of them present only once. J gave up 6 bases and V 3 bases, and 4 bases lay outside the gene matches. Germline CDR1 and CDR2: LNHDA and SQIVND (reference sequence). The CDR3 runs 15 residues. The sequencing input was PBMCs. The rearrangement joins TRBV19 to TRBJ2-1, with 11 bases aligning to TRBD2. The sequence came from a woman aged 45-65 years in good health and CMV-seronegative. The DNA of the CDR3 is TGTGCCAGTAGTATGACTAGCGGGGTGCCCAATGAGCAGTTCTTC. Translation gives CASSMTSGVPNEQFF.